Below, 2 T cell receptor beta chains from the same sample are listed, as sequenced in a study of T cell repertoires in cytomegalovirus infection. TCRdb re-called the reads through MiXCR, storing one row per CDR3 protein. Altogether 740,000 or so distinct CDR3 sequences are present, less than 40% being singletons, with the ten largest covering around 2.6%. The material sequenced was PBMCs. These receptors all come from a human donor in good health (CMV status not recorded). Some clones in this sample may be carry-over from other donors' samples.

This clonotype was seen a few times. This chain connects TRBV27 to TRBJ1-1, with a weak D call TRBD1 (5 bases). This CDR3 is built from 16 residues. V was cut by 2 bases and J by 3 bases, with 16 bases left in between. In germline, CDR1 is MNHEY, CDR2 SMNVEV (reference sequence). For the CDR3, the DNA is TGTGCCAGCAGTTTAAGTCATGGGGGTGGATACACTGAAGCTTTCTTT. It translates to CASSLSHGGGYTEAFF.

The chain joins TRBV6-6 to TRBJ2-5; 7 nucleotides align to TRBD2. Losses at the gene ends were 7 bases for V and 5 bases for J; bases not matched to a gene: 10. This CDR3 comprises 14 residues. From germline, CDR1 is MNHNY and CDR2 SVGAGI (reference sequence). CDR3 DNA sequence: TGTGCCAGCAAATTAGCGGGCTCGGGGGAGACCCAGTACTTC. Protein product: CASKLAGSGETQYF.